This T cell receptor (beta chain) originates from a study of tumor and adjacent non-tumor tissue in lung cancer. Study information: The cohort had 12 adenocarcinoma, a couple of squamous cell and 1 small cell patients. Stage I to III disease affected 9 to 10 men and several women aged roughly 30 to 76. On average, productive TCRbeta reads reached about 4 million per sample. Study results and caveats: Tumor repertoires had a smaller top 100 clone share than normal lung.

The V and J ends lost 1 base and 9 bases respectively, with 4 bases between them. The CDR3 totals 11 residues. Germline lookup yields CDR1 MGHRA and CDR2 YSYEKL. With respect to this clonotype: Its antigen is not known. This may be a read error, as it is one base from a much larger clone.

Three rounds of nested PCR, following a modified ARM-PCR protocol, produced the TCRbeta library. TCRdb recomputed calls from the multiplex PCR reads with MiXCR, one row per CDR3 protein. The sample lists 120,000 or so distinct CDR3 sequences, roughly 64% occurring once. The template was RNA from unsorted bulk tissue. This clonotype was sampled from a man aged 25 to 40 with non-small cell lung cancer. This chain links TRBV4-1 with TRBJ1-3; D not resolved. The sequencing sample was made of lung tumor tissue. The CDR3 protein is CASSQATTIYF. The CDR3, as DNA: TGCGCCAGCAGCCAAGCCACCACCATATATTTT.